Listed below are T cell receptor beta chains from one sample, sequenced in a study of STAT5B mutations in CD4+ large granular lymphocyte leukemia. Clones were sequenced by immunoSEQ multiplex PCR, and TCRdb holds only the in-frame ones, with some missing. The sample lists tens of thousands of clones, 74% seen once, with approximately 9.5% in the top ten. The source material was CD4+ T cells from blood buffy coats. Receptors originate from a human donor in good health. Both conserved end residues are part of each CDR3. The D gene is left open where the match is weak. Clone size is given for some rows only: seen once, a few or many times, or a class if the clone is expanded.

TRBV5-1	TRBJ2-1	TRBD2	NA	TGCGCCAGCAGCTTGGGTAGCGGGGGGGGAAATGAGCAGTTCTTC	CASSLGSGGGNEQFF
TRBV18	TRBJ1-4	NA	NA	TGTGCCAGCTCACCAATCCAGGGGATCGCAACTAATGAAAAACTGTTTTTT	CASSPIQGIATNEKLFF
TRBV30	TRBJ1-6	NA	once	TGTGCCTCGGGTTTGGCTAATTCACCCCTCCACTTT	CASGLANSPLHF
TRBV5-4	TRBJ1-2	NA	NA	TGTGCCAGCAGCTTGGGCCAGGGGTCATACTATGGCTACACCTTC	CASSLGQGSYYGYTF
TRBV4-2	TRBJ2-7	TRBD1	NA	TGTGCCAGCAGCCAAAGGGGGGGACAGGGGGGCCCCTACGAGCAGTACTTC	CASSQRGGQGGPYEQYF
TRBV4-2	TRBJ2-3	TRBD2	NA	TGTGCCAGCAGCCAAGAATCCGCGGGACTAGCGGGAGACACAGATACGCAGTATTTT	CASSQESAGLAGDTDTQYF
TRBV6-1	TRBJ2-3	NA	NA	TGTGCCAGCAGTGAAGCGAGGGGGGATACGCAGTATTTT	CASSEARGDTQYF
TRBV7-2	TRBJ1-2	NA	NA	TGTGCCAGCAGCTTAATACAGAACTATGGCTACACCTTC	CASSLIQNYGYTF
TRBV6-5	TRBJ1-5	NA	few	TGTGCCAGCAGTGAAGGAAATCAGCCCCAGCATTTT	CASSEGNQPQHF
TRBV18	TRBJ1-3	NA	NA	TGTGCCAGCTCACCAAGACAGGACTCTGGAAACACCATATATTTT	CASSPRQDSGNTIYF
TRBV6-6	TRBJ1-4	NA	NA	TGTGCCAGCAGCATGGGACGGAGGAATGAAAAACTGTTTTTT	CASSMGRRNEKLFF
TRBV6-1	TRBJ2-7	NA	few	TGTGCCAGCAGTCTTAGGGACGGTACCTACGAGCAGTACTTC	CASSLRDGTYEQYF
TRBV4-1	TRBJ1-2	TRBD1	once	TGCGCCAGCAGCCAAGAGATTACAGGGGATTATGGCTACACCTTC	CASSQEITGDYGYTF
TRBV28	TRBJ2-3	TRBD2	NA	TGTGCCAGCAGTTCCCAGCGGGGGGGCACAGATACGCAGTATTTT	CASSSQRGGTDTQYF
TRBV28	TRBJ2-5	NA	NA	TGTGCCAGCAGACCCAAACGGTACCCGGAGACCCAGTACTTC	CASRPKRYPETQYF
TRBV6-1	TRBJ1-2	NA	NA	TGTGCCAGCAGTGAGACTTGGCAGGCCGCATCTAACTATGGCTACACCTTC	CASSETWQAASNYGYTF
TRBV29-1	TRBJ2-2	TRBD1	NA	TGCAGCGTTCCAGGGACAGCTAACACCGGGGAGCTGTTTTTT	CSVPGTANTGELFF
TRBV2	TRBJ2-3	TRBD2	NA	TGTGCCAGCAGATTGTGGGAGGGCCCCACAGATACGCAGTATTTT	CASRLWEGPTDTQYF
TRBV29-1	TRBJ2-5	NA	NA	TGCAGCGTTGGGAGAAGGAGGCAAGAGACCCAGTACTTC	CSVGRRRQETQYF
TRBV5-1	TRBJ1-2	NA	NA	TGCGCCAGCAGACCCGAAGCGGGCTCAAACTATGGCTACACCTTC	CASRPEAGSNYGYTF
TRBV29-1	TRBJ1-2	NA	NA	TGCAGCGTTGGGACGTCGACGTTATCTGTGGGGAGGACCTTAGCTAACTATGGCTACACCTTC	CSVGTSTLSVGRTLANYGYTF
TRBV11-3	TRBJ2-2	NA	NA	TGTGCCAGCAGCTCCCGGGACTTAGACACCGGGGAGCTGTTTTTT	CASSSRDLDTGELFF
TRBV11-2	TRBJ2-5	NA	NA	TGTGCCAGCAGCCAAGCAGAGGGCAGACAAGAGACCCAGTACTTC	CASSQAEGRQETQYF
TRBV7-2	TRBJ1-1	NA	once	TGTGCCAGCAGCTTAGTCCCAGGTTTGACCCTCATGAACACTGAAGCTTTCTTT	CASSLVPGLTLMNTEAFF
TRBV6-5	TRBJ1-1	NA	NA	TGTGCCAGCAGTTACGTTTCAGGGCCGCAGAACACTGAAGCTTTCTTT	CASSYVSGPQNTEAFF
TRBV29-1	TRBJ1-5	NA	NA	TGCAGCGTAGGTACAGGGAATGGCAATCAGCCCCAGCATTTT	CSVGTGNGNQPQHF
TRBV9	TRBJ2-1	NA	NA	TGTGCCAGCAGCGCGCGGGGGCGGGATGAGCAGTTCTTC	CASSARGRDEQFF
TRBV30	TRBJ1-3	NA	NA	TGTGCCTGGAGCCGCCTAGGGACATCTGGAAACACCATATATTTT	CAWSRLGTSGNTIYF
TRBV18	TRBJ1-1	NA	NA	TGTGCCAGCTCACCACCTTGGGGGTTTAACACTGAAGCTTTCTTT	CASSPPWGFNTEAFF
TRBV28	TRBJ1-5	NA	NA	TGTGCCAGCAGCCCAATGGGGATTTTTGTCAATCAGCCCCAGCATTTT	CASSPMGIFVNQPQHF
TRBV11-2	TRBJ2-1	TRBD2	NA	TGTGCCAGCAGCTTACTAAGCGGGAGCTCCTACAATGAGCAGTTCTTC	CASSLLSGSSYNEQFF
TRBV19	TRBJ2-6	TRBD2	NA	TGTGCCAGTAGTATCGGGCGGGAGACAGCTGGGGCCAACGTCCTGACTTTC	CASSIGRETAGANVLTF
TRBV2	TRBJ1-1	TRBD1	NA	TGTGCCAGCAGCCCGGACAGGGGCTCGGGGAACACTGAAGCTTTCTTT	CASSPDRGSGNTEAFF
TRBV27	TRBJ1-5	NA	NA	TGTGCCAGCAGTCCCATTGGGGTAGGTGACCAGCCCCAGCATTTT	CASSPIGVGDQPQHF
TRBV6-5	TRBJ2-3	TRBD2	NA	TGTGCCAGCAGTCCGGGACTAGAGAGCACAGATACGCAGTATTTT	CASSPGLESTDTQYF
TRBV9	TRBJ2-7	TRBD1	once	TGTGCCAGCAGCCCCACAGGGGGAAAGACCTACGAGCAGTACTTC	CASSPTGGKTYEQYF
TRBV7-2	TRBJ1-5	NA	NA	TGTGCCAGCAGCTTCAGGGTTGGAAGGGATCAGCCCCAGCATTTT	CASSFRVGRDQPQHF
TRBV5-5	TRBJ2-1	NA	NA	TGTGCCAGCAGCTTGGCCGGGAGTGGTGGTGAGCAGTTCTTC	CASSLAGSGGEQFF
TRBV30	TRBJ1-2	TRBD1	NA	TGTGCCTGGAGTGCCCTGGGACAGGGGGGCTATGGCTACACCTTC	CAWSALGQGGYGYTF
TRBV15	TRBJ2-5	NA	NA	TGTGCCACCAGCAGAGAACTTCAAGAGACCCAGTACTTC	CATSRELQETQYF
TRBV28	TRBJ2-3	TRBD2	NA	TGTGCCAGCCACCAGCAATACAACCTTAGGGTTAATAGCGGGAGGGTGGGAGATACGCAGTATTTT	CASHQQYNLRVNSGRVGDTQYF
TRBV7-9	TRBJ1-2	NA	medium-sized	TGTGCCAGCAGCTTAGGACGGGCCTATGGCTACACCTTC	CASSLGRAYGYTF
TRBV29-1	TRBJ2-6	NA	few	TGCAGCGTTAAGCTTTCTGGGGCCAACGTCCTGACTTTC	CSVKLSGANVLTF
TRBV7-6	TRBJ2-2	NA	few	TGTGCCAGCAGCTACCGGGACGTAAGGGGGGAGCTGTTTTTT	CASSYRDVRGELFF
TRBV28	TRBJ2-4	NA	NA	TGTGCCAGCGCTCTTACCAGTAACGGAAACCAGTACTTC	CASALTSNGNQYF
TRBV7-8	TRBJ2-1	NA	NA	TGTGCCAGCAGCTTAGCGGAGAGCCATTCCTACAATGAGCAGTTCTTC	CASSLAESHSYNEQFF
TRBV4-2	TRBJ2-1	TRBD2	NA	TGTGCCAGCAGCCAAGCGACTAGCGGGAACGACAATGAGCAGTTCTTC	CASSQATSGNDNEQFF
TRBV11-1	TRBJ2-1	TRBD1	NA	TGTGCCAGCAGCCCCCGGACAGGGGGCAACTACAATGAGCAGTTCTTC	CASSPRTGGNYNEQFF
TRBV5-5	TRBJ1-4	NA	NA	TGTGCCAGCAGCTTGAAGCGGGGAGAGGGAACTAATGAAAAACTGTTTTTT	CASSLKRGEGTNEKLFF
TRBV7-9	TRBJ2-1	TRBD2	once	TGTGCCAGCAGCTTCGCACTAGCGGGATACAATGAGCAGTTCTTC	CASSFALAGYNEQFF
TRBV6-1	TRBJ2-2	NA	NA	TGTGCCAGCAGTGAAGCAGGGGGAGAGACCGGGGAGCTGTTTTTT	CASSEAGGETGELFF
TRBV5-6	TRBJ2-4	TRBD1	NA	TGTGCCAGCAGCCCGACAGGGCTAGCCAAAAACATTCAGTACTTC	CASSPTGLAKNIQYF
TRBV7-2	TRBJ2-1	TRBD2	NA	TGTGCCAGCAGCTTCGGCGTAGCGGGGGACGCCGAGCAGTTCTTC	CASSFGVAGDAEQFF
TRBV6-1	TRBJ2-1	TRBD2	NA	TGTGCCAGCAACGGGGGGGGGTACAATGAGCAGTTCTTC	CASNGGGYNEQFF